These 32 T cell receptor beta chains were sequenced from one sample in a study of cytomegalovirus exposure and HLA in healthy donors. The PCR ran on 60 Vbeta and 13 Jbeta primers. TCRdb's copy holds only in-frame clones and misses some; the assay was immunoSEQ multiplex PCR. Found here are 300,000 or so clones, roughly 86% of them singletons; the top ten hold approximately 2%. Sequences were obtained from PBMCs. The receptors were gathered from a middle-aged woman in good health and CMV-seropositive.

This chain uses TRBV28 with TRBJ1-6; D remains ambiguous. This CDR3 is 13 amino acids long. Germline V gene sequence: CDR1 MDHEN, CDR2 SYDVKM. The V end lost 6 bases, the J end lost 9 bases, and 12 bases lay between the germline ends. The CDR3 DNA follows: TGTGCCAGCAGCACCTTTTCCGGTTCACCCCTCCACTTT. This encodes CASSTFSGSPLHF. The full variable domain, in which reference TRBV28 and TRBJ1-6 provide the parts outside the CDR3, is DVKVTQSSRYLVKRTGEKVFLECVQDMDHENMFWYRQDPGLGLRLIYFSYDVKMKEKGDIPEGYSVSREKKERFSLILESASTNQTSMYLCASSTFSGSPLHFGNGTRLTVT.

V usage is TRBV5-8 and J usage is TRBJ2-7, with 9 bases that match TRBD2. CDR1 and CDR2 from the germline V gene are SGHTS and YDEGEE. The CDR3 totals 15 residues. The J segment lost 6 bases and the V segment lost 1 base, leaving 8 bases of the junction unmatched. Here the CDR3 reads CASSLLGTSWGEQYF. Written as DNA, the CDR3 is TGTGCCAGCAGCTTGCTTGGGACTAGCTGGGGCGAGCAGTACTTC. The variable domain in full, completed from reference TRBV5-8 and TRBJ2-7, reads EAGVTQSPTHLIKTRGQQATLRCSPISGHTSVYWYQQALGLGLQFLLWYDEGEERNRGNFPPRFSGRQFPNYSSELNVNALELEDSALYLCASSLLGTSWGEQYFGPGTRLTVT.

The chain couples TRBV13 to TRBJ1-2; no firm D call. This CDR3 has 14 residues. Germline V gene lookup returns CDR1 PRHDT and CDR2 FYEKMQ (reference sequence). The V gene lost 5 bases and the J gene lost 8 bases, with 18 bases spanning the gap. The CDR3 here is CASSLGLGVGGYTF. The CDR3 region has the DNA TGTGCCAGCAGCCTTGGTCTCGGGGTCGGAGGCTACACCTTC.

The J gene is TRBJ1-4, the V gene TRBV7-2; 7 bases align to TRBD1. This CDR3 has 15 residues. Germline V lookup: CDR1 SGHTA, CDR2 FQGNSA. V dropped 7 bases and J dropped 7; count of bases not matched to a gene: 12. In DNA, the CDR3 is TGTGCCAGCACCATCGGGACAGCGGGGGGTGAAAAACTGTTTTTT. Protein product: CASTIGTAGGEKLFF. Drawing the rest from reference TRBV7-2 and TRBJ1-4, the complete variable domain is GAGVSQSPSNKVTEKGKDVELRCDPISGHTALYWYRQSLGQGLEFLIYFQGNSAPDKSGLPSDRFSAERTGGSVSTLTIQRTQQEDSAVYLCASTIGTAGGEKLFFGSGTQLSVL.

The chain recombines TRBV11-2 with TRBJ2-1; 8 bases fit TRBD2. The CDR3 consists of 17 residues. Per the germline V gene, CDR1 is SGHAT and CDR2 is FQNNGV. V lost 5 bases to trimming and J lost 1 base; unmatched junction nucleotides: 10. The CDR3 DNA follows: TGTGCCAGCAGCCAAAGCTCGGGAGGGCGTTCCTACAATGAGCAGTTCTTC. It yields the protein CASSQSSGGRSYNEQFF.

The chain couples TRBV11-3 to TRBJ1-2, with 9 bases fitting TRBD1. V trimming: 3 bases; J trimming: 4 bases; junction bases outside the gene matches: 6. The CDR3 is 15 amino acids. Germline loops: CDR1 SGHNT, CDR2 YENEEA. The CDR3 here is CASSLGQGSVYGYTF. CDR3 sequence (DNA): TGTGCCAGCAGCTTGGGACAGGGAAGTGTCTATGGCTACACCTTC.

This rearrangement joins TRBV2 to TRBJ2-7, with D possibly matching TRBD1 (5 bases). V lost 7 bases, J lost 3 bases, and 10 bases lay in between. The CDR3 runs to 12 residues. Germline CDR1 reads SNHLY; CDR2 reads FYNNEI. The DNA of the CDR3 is TGTGCCAGCAAACAGGAACTCTACGAGCAGTACTTC. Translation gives CASKQELYEQYF. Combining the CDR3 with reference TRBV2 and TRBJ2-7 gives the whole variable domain EPEVTQTPSHQVTQMGQEVILRCVPISNHLYFYWYRQILGQKVEFLVSFYNNEISEKSEIFDDQFSVERPDGSNFTLKIRSTKLEDSAMYFCASKQELYEQYFGPGTRLTVT.

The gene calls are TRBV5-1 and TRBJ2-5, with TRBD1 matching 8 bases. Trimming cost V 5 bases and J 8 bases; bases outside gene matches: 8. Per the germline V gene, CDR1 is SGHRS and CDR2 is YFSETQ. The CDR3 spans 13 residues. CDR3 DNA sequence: TGCGCCAGCAGGCCGGGGACAGGAGAAACCCAGTACTTC. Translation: CASRPGTGETQYF.

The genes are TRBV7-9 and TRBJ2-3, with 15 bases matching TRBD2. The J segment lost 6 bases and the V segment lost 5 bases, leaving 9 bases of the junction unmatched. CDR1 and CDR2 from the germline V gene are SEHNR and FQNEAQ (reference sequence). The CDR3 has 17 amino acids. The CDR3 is CASSPRTSGRATDTQYF. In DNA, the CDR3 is TGTGCCAGCAGCCCACGGACTAGCGGGAGGGCAACTGATACGCAGTATTTT.

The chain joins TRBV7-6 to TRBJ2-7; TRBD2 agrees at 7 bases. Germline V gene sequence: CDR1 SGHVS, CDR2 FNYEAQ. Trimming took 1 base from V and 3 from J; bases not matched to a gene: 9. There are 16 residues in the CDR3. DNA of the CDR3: TGTGCCAGCAGCTTAGGAACAAGCGGGAAACTCTACGAGCAGTACTTC. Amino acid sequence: CASSLGTSGKLYEQYF. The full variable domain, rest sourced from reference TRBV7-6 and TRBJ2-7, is GAGVSQSPRYKVTKRGQDVALRCDPISGHVSLYWYRQALGQGPEFLTYFNYEAQQDKSGLPNDRFSAERPEGSISTLTIQRTEQRDSAMYRCASSLGTSGKLYEQYFGPGTRLTVT.

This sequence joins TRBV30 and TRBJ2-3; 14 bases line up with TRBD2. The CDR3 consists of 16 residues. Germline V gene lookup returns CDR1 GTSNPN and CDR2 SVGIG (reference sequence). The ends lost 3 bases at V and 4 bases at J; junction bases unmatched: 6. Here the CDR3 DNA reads TGTGCCTGGAGCGGGACTAGCGGGAGTGCATCAGATACGCAGTATTTT. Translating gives CAWSGTSGSASDTQYF.

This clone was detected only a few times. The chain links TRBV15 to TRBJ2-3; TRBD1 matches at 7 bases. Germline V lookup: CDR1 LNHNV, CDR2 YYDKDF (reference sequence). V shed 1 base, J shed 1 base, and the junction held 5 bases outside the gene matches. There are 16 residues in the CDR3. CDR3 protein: CATSRGRDSRTDTQYF. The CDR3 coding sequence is TGTGCCACCAGCAGAGGCCGGGACAGCCGCACAGATACGCAGTATTTT.

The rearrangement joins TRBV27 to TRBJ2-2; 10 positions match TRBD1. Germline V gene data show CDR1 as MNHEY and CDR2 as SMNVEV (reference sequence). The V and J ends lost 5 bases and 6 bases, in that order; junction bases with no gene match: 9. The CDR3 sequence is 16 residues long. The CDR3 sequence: CASSPWTGGPSGELFF. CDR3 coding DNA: TGTGCCAGCAGTCCCTGGACAGGGGGTCCCTCCGGGGAGCTGTTTTTT.

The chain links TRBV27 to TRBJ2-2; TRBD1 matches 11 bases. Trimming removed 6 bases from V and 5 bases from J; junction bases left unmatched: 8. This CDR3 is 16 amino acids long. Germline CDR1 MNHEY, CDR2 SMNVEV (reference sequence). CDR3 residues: CASSPWTGGLTGELFF. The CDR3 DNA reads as TGTGCCAGCAGCCCCTGGACAGGGGGCTTAACCGGGGAGCTGTTTTTT.

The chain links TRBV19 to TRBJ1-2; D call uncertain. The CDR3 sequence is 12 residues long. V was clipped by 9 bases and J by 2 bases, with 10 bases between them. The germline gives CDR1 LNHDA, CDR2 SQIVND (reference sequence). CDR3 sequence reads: CASRRRNYGYTF. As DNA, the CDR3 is TGTGCCAGCAGGCGACGCAACTATGGCTACACCTTC.

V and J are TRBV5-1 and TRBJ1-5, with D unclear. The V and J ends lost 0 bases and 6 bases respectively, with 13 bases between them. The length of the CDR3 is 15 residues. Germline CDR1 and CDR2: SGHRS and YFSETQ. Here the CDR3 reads CASSLVSGNGQPQHF. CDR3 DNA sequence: TGCGCCAGCAGCTTGGTATCGGGGAACGGTCAGCCCCAGCATTTT. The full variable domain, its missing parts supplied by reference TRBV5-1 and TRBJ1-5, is KAGVTQTPRYLIKTRGQQVTLSCSPISGHRSVSWYQQTPGQGLQFLFEYFSETQRNKGNFPGRFSGRQFSNSRSEMNVSTLELGDSALYLCASSLVSGNGQPQHFGDGTRLSIL.

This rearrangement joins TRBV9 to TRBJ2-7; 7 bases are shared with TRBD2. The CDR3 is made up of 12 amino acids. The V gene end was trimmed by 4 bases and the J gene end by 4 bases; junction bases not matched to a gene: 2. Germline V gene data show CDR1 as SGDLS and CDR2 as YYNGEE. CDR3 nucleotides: TGTGCCAGCAGCCCAGCGGGGTACGAGCAGTACTTC. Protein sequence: CASSPAGYEQYF. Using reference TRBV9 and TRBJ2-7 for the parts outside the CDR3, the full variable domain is DSGVTQTPKHLITATGQRVTLRCSPRSGDLSVYWYQQSLDQGLQFLIQYYNGEERAKGNILERFSAQQFPDLHSELNLSSLELGDSALYFCASSPAGYEQYFGPGTRLTVT.

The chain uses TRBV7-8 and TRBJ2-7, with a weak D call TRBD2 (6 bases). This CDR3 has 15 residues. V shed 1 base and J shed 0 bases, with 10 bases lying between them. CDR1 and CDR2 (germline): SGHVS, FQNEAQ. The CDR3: CASSLEAGSSYEQYF. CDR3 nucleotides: TGTGCCAGCAGCTTAGAGGCGGGGAGCTCCTACGAGCAGTACTTC.

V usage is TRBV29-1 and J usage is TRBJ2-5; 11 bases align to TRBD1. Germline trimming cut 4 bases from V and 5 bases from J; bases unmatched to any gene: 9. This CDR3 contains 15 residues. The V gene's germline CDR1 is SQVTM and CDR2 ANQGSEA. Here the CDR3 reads CSVVGTGGSRETQYF. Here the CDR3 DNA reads TGCAGCGTTGTCGGGACAGGGGGGTCCAGGGAGACCCAGTACTTC.

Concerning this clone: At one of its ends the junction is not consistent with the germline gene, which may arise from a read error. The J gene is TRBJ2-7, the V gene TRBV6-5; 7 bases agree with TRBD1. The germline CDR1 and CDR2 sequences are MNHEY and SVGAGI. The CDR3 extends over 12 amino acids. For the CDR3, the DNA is TGTGCCAGCAGTTACCCGGGACAGCCGCTTTTCTTC. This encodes CASSYPGQPLFF.

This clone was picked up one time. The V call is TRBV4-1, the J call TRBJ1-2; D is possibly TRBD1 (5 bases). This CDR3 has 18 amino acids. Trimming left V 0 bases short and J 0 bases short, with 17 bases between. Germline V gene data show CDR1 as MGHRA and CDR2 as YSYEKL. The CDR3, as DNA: TGCGCCAGCAGCCAAGAAAGGGGTATTAGGAGCGCTAACTATGGCTACACCTTC. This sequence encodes CASSQERGIRSANYGYTF.

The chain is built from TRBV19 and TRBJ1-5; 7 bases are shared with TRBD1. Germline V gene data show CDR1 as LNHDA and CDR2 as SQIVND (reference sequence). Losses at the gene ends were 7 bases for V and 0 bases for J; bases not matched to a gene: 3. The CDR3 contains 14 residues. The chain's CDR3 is CASTQGYSNQPQHF. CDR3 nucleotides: TGTGCCAGTACACAGGGGTATAGCAATCAGCCCCAGCATTTT.

The CDR3 DNA reads as TGTGCCAGTAGTTTGACTAGCGGGGGCTCCTACAATGAGCAGTTCTTC. Translating gives CASSLTSGGSYNEQFF. V usage is TRBV19 and J usage is TRBJ2-1; 12 bases match TRBD2. The J segment lost 0 bases and the V segment lost 5 bases, leaving 2 bases of the junction unmatched. Germline CDR1 and CDR2: LNHDA and SQIVND (reference sequence). The CDR3 totals 16 residues.

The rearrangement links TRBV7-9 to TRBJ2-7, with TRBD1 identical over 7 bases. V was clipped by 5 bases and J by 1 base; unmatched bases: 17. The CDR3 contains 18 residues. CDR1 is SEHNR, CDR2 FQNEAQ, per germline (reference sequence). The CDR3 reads CASSPRGGQGLGSYEQYF. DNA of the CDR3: TGTGCCAGCAGCCCCCGAGGGGGCCAGGGATTGGGGTCCTACGAGCAGTACTTC.

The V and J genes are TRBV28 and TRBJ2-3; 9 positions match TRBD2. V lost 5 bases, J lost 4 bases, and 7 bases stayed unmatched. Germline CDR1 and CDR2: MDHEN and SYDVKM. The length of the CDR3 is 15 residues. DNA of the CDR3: TGTGCCAGCAGTCCTAGCGGGATTAAGGCAGATACGCAGTATTTT. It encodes CASSPSGIKADTQYF.

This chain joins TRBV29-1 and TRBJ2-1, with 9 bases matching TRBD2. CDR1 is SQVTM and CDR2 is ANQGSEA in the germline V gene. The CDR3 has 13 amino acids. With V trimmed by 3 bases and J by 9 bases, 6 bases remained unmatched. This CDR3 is CSVEELAGAEQFF. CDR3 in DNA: TGCAGCGTTGAGGAATTAGCGGGAGCTGAGCAGTTCTTC.

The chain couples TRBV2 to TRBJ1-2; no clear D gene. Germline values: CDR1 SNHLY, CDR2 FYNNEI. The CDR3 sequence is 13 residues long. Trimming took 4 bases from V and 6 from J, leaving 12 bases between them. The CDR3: CASSVDRGNGYTF. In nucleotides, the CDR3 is TGTGCCAGCAGTGTTGACCGAGGAAATGGCTACACCTTC.

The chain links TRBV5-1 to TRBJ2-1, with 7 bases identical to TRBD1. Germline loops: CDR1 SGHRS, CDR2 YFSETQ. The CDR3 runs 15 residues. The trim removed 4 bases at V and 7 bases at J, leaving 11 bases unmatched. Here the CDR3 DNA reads TGCGCCAGCAGCCTGGCTAAAACACAGGGGAATGAGCAGTTCTTC. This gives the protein CASSLAKTQGNEQFF.

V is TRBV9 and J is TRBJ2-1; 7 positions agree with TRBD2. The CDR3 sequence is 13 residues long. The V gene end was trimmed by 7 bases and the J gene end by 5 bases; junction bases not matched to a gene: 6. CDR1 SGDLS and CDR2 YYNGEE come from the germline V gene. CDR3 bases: TGTGCCAGCGGCACGGGAGGACACAATGAGCAGTTCTTC. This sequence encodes CASGTGGHNEQFF.

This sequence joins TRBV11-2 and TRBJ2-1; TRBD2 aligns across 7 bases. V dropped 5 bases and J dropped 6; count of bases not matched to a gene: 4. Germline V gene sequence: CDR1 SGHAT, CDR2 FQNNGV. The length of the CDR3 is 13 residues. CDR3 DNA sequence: TGTGCCAGCAGCCCACGGGGGGTCAATGAGCAGTTCTTC. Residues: CASSPRGVNEQFF.

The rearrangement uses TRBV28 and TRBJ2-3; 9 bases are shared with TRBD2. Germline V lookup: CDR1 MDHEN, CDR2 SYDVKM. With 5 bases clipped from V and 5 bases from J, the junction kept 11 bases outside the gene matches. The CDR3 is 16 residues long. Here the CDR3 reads CASSLGTSYDLDTQYF. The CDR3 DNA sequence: TGTGCCAGCAGTCTCGGGACTAGCTATGATTTAGATACGCAGTATTTT.

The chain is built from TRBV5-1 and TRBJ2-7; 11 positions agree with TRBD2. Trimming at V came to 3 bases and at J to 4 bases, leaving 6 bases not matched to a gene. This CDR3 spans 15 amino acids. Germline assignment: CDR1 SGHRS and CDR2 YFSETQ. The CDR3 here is CASSYTSGRGYEQYF. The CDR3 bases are TGCGCCAGCAGCTACACTAGCGGGAGAGGTTACGAGCAGTACTTC.